The T cell receptor beta chain described here comes from a study of cytotoxic CD8 clonotypes in ibrutinib-treated CLL. Study at large: Partial response occurred in approximately 25 patients and complete response in 2; at median approximately 68 months, around 14 remained remitted and approximately 12 progressed. Samples yielded averages of some 250,000 productive templates and fewer than 100,000 productive rearrangements.

This CDR3 spans 15 amino acids. V lost 5 bases and J lost 3; bases outside the gene matches: 6. Looked up from germline, CDR1 is SGHTA and CDR2 is FQGNSA. TCRdb keeps only in-frame clones here, not all; method: immunoSEQ multiplex PCR. Here the sample spans about 150,000 clones, roughly 76% being singletons. Turning to this clone: Its antigen is undetermined.

Findings and limits, study-wide: Upon ibrutinib response clonality rose, and upon progression it fell back toward baseline.

The input for sequencing was PBMCs, taken after 24 months of ibrutinib treatment. This sequence was found in a human donor with chronic lymphocytic leukemia. This chain links TRBV7-2 with TRBJ2-7, with 11 bases aligning to TRBD2. The CDR3 sequence is CASSLIAGGNYEQYF. CDR3 sequence (DNA): TGTGCCAGCAGCCTCATAGCGGGAGGGAACTACGAGCAGTACTTC.